The 30 T cell receptor beta chains in this list originate from one sample, sequenced in a study of blood T cells in healthy people across ages. Primed by a sample-barcoded 5' primer and a J-beta primer mix, a second PCR proceeded for 7 to 11 cycles. Using its own MiXCR run on the 5' RACE reads, TCRdb lists one record per CDR3 protein. The table includes about 1.5 million distinct CDR3 sequences, about 42% detected once. Sequencing was carried out using blood. The receptors come from a young woman in good health.

Many counts were recorded for this clonotype. The chain is built from TRBV5-6 and TRBJ2-3; D gene ambiguous. The V and J ends lost 4 bases and 2 bases respectively, with 11 bases between them. The CDR3 spans 14 residues. CDR1 and CDR2 from the germline V gene are SGHDT and YYEEEE. This CDR3 is CASSLGSHTDTQYF. CDR3 DNA: TGTGCCAGCAGCCTGGGCAGCCACACAGATACGCAGTATTTT.

This clonotype was observed a handful of times. The CDR3 DNA reads TGTGCTAGTGGTTTGGCTGCAGGGACCTATGGCTACACCTTC. Amino acids: CASGLAAGTYGYTF. The V call is TRBV12-5, the J call TRBJ1-2; TRBD1 might be the D (5 bases). The V end was cut by 1 base, the J end by 4 bases, with 10 bases between. There are 14 residues in the CDR3. Germline CDR1 and CDR2: LGHNT and FRNRAP.

This clonotype was seen a handful of times. CDR3 residues: CASSLLQGRNTEAFF. As DNA, the CDR3 is TGTGCCAGCAGTTTACTTCAGGGTAGGAACACTGAAGCTTTCTTT. The chain joins TRBV27 to TRBJ1-1; possible D gene TRBD1, 5 bases. The CDR3 spans 15 residues. V was trimmed by 2 bases and J by 1 base, leaving 11 bases between them. In germline, CDR1 is MNHEY, CDR2 SMNVEV (reference sequence).

This chain uses TRBV12-5 with TRBJ2-1, with D possibly being TRBD1 or TRBD2 (5 bases each). V was clipped by 5 bases and J by 9 bases, with 17 bases between them. CDR3 size: 14 residues. Germline CDR1 LGHNT, CDR2 FRNRAP. The CDR3 sequence is CASGRDLGRSEQFF. DNA of the CDR3: TGTGCTAGTGGTCGGGATCTGGGGCGAAGTGAGCAGTTCTTC.

The chain recombines TRBV20-1 with TRBJ1-6, with D unclear. This CDR3 spans 16 amino acids. Trimming left V 0 bases short and J 0 bases short, with 9 bases between. Germline CDR1 reads DFQATT; CDR2 reads SNEGSKA (reference sequence). CDR3 sequence reads: CSARDFQSSYNSPLHF. In DNA form, the CDR3 reads TGCAGTGCTAGAGATTTTCAGAGCTCCTATAATTCACCCCTCCACTTT.

The V and J genes are TRBV20-1 and TRBJ2-7, with unresolved D. Trimming took 8 bases from V and 2 from J, leaving 16 bases between them. The CDR3 runs 13 residues. Germline values: CDR1 DFQATT, CDR2 SNEGSKA (reference sequence). The CDR3 is CSPHHAPTYEQYF. The CDR3 DNA reads as TGCAGTCCGCACCATGCCCCCACCTACGAGCAGTACTTC.

The gene calls are TRBV27 and TRBJ1-4, with 9 nucleotides matching TRBD1. Trimming removed 3 bases from V and 8 bases from J; junction bases left unmatched: 7. Looked up from germline, CDR1 is MNHEY and CDR2 is SMNVEV (reference sequence). The CDR3 loop spans 15 amino acids. CDR3 residues: CASSFLGTGREKLFF. The CDR3 region has the DNA TGTGCCAGCAGTTTCTTAGGGACAGGGAGAGAAAAACTGTTTTTT.

The chain recombines TRBV24-1 with TRBJ2-4; D not certain. There are 12 residues in the CDR3. From germline, CDR1 is KGHDR and CDR2 SFDVKD. Between the trimmed V and J ends, which lost 2 bases and 13 bases, there was a span of 11 bases. DNA for the CDR3: TGTGCCACCAGTGATTCTGACAATGAGCAGTACTTC. It specifies CATSDSDNEQYF.

This clonotype appeared a few times. The chain couples TRBV6-2 or TRBV6-3 to TRBJ2-7; TRBD2 might be the D (6 bases). This CDR3 comprises 12 residues. Germline CDR1 and CDR2: MNHEY and SVGEGT. V lost 6 bases to trimming and J lost 3 bases, with 9 bases between them. The CDR3 here is CASSRGIYEQYF. CDR3 sequence (DNA): TGTGCCAGCAGCCGGGGGATCTACGAGCAGTACTTC.

To note about this clonotype: Germline is not matched at one junction end, which may reflect a read error. The chain uses TRBV6-1 and TRBJ1-2; 8 bases align to TRBD1. CDR3 length: 13 residues. Germline V gene data show CDR1 as MNHNS and CDR2 as SASEGT. The DNA of the CDR3 is TGTGCCCGCAGTGAACGGACAGGGTGTGGCTACACCTTC. Translated, it gives CARSERTGCGYTF.

The chain couples TRBV27 to TRBJ2-3; 8 nucleotides match TRBD2. The CDR3 is 17 residues long. The V segment lost 5 bases and the J segment 2 bases; nucleotides outside the gene matches: 12. In germline, CDR1 is MNHEY, CDR2 SMNVEV (reference sequence). The CDR3 DNA reads as TGTGCCAGCAGTCCCGGCTCCAGAGCGGGGGACACAGATACGCAGTATTTT. It codes for CASSPGSRAGDTDTQYF.

This clonotype was detected ten times or more. Mismatch with germline at one junction end may stem from a read error. V usage is TRBV6-5 and J usage is TRBJ2-1; the match to TRBD1 covers 7 bases. Germline CDR1 and CDR2: MNHEY and SVGAGI. The CDR3 is 14 residues long. This CDR3 is CASSYGTAYNEQFF. The CDR3 coding sequence is TGCGCCAGCAGCTACGGGACAGCCTACAATGAGCAGTTCTTC.

The chain uses TRBV6-2 or TRBV6-3 and TRBJ2-2; no definite D call. V shed 7 bases and J shed 4 bases, with 7 bases lying between them. CDR3 size: 12 residues. Germline CDR1 MNHEY, CDR2 SVGEGT. The DNA for the CDR3 is TGTGCCAGCACCCGGATCACCGGGGAGCTGTTTTTT. This encodes CASTRITGELFF.

This sequence joins TRBV7-9 and TRBJ1-4; the match to TRBD1 covers 9 bases. The CDR3 length is 14 residues. The trim removed 6 bases at V and 6 bases at J, leaving 5 bases unmatched. Germline CDR1 reads SEHNR; CDR2 reads FQNEAQ (reference sequence). The DNA of the CDR3 is TGTGCCAGCAGTCGATGGACAGGGGATGAAAAACTGTTTTTT. Its protein is CASSRWTGDEKLFF.

This clonotype was seen a few times. The genes are TRBV10-3 and TRBJ1-4; D remains unclear. Deletions cut 9 bases from V and 4 bases from J, with 12 bases between. The CDR3 runs 13 residues. The V gene's germline CDR1 is ENHRY and CDR2 SYGVKD. CDR3: CAMAEGLNEKLFF. CDR3 nucleotides: TGTGCCATGGCGGAGGGCCTTAATGAAAAACTGTTTTTT.

With respect to this clonotype: A much larger clonotype is one base distant, so this may be a read error. The chain joins TRBV29-1 to TRBJ1-2; D is ambiguous. CDR1 and CDR2 from the germline V gene are SQVTM and ANQGSEA. There are 13 residues in the CDR3. The CDR3 bases are TGCAGCGTTGAAGGGACGGTGAACTATGGCCACACCTTC. Residues: CSVEGTVNYGHTF.

This clonotype has more than one count but fewer than ten. This chain connects TRBV6-5 to TRBJ1-4; no firm D call. Trimming stripped 5 bases from V and 8 bases from J, with 15 bases between. The CDR3 has 14 residues. Germline CDR1 is MNHEY and CDR2 is SVGAGI. The CDR3: CASSRTSTSEKLFF. DNA of the CDR3: TGTGCCAGCAGTAGAACAAGTACCTCCGAAAAACTGTTTTTT.

The sample holds one count of this clonotype. The chain joins TRBV5-1 to TRBJ1-1; D is unresolved. The CDR3 is 15 amino acids. Deletions cut 4 bases from V and 3 bases from J, with 16 bases between. CDR1 SGHRS and CDR2 YFSETQ come from the germline V gene. The CDR3 reads CASSNVVAKDTEAFF. Here the CDR3 DNA reads TGCGCCAGCAGCAACGTGGTCGCAAAGGACACTGAAGCTTTCTTT.

The chain joins TRBV5-1 to TRBJ1-1; no clear D. Trimming took 7 bases from V and 2 from J, leaving 18 bases between them. Germline-derived CDR1 and CDR2 are SGHRS and YFSETQ. CDR3 size: 15 residues. The CDR3 region is CASGSIGSLNTEAFF. As DNA, the CDR3 is TGCGCCAGCGGATCCATCGGGAGCCTTAACACTGAAGCTTTCTTT.

This sequence joins TRBV14 and TRBJ2-7; 7 positions match TRBD2. V was clipped by 4 bases and J by 7 bases; unmatched bases: 13. The CDR3 totals 15 residues. Germline V gives CDR1 SGHDN, CDR2 FVKESK. CDR3 amino acids: CASSRTRTPYNEQYF. The DNA for the CDR3 is TGTGCCAGCAGCCGGACTAGGACCCCCTACAATGAGCAGTACTTC.

The rearrangement links TRBV20-1 to TRBJ2-1, with a possible D match to TRBD2 (6 bases). CDR1 is DFQATT and CDR2 is SNEGSKA in the germline V gene (reference sequence). Trimming cost V 2 bases and J 1 base, with 12 bases left between them. CDR3 length equals 15 residues. In DNA form, the CDR3 reads TGCAGTGCTAGACTGGCTAGCGCATCCTACAATGAGCAGTTCTTC. Amino acids: CSARLASASYNEQFF.

The chain recombines TRBV20-1 with TRBJ1-2; no firm D call. Germline values: CDR1 DFQATT, CDR2 SNEGSKA (reference sequence). The CDR3 has 13 amino acids. V was shortened by 1 base and J by 5 bases, with 11 bases between the two germline ends. The CDR3 nucleotides read TGCAGTGCTAGAGGGCCCCGGAGGTATGGCTACACCTTC. Its translation is CSARGPRRYGYTF.

The chain is built from TRBV6-5 and TRBJ1-5; 9 bases fit TRBD1. J gave up 2 bases and V 6 bases, and 8 bases lay outside the gene matches. Germline CDR1 reads MNHEY; CDR2 reads SVGAGI. The CDR3 covers 16 residues. The CDR3 is CASRPQGASGNQPQHF. CDR3 sequence (DNA): TGTGCCAGCAGGCCACAGGGGGCTTCGGGCAATCAGCCCCAGCATTTT.

CDR3 sequence reads: CSARVLAGINEQFF. The DNA for the CDR3 is TGCAGTGCTAGAGTTCTAGCGGGAATTAATGAGCAGTTCTTC. The V gene is TRBV20-1, the J gene TRBJ2-1, with 9 nucleotides matching TRBD2. This CDR3 comprises 14 residues. The ends lost 1 base at V and 7 bases at J; junction bases unmatched: 5. The germline V gene encodes CDR1 DFQATT and CDR2 SNEGSKA (reference sequence).

The chain carries TRBV7-2 and TRBJ2-2; 13 positions match TRBD2. Germline V gene data show CDR1 as SGHTA and CDR2 as FQGNSA. J was trimmed by 1 base and V by 6 bases; bases with no gene match: 2. CDR3 length: 16 amino acids. CDR3 residues: CASSWTSGRNTGELFF. In nucleotides, the CDR3 is TGTGCCAGCAGTTGGACTAGCGGGAGGAACACCGGGGAGCTGTTTTTT.

This chain joins TRBV7-2 and TRBJ1-4; tentative D call: TRBD1 (6 bases). The V and J ends lost 1 base and 8 bases respectively, with 23 bases between them. Germline V gene lookup returns CDR1 SGHTA and CDR2 FQGNSA. The CDR3 covers 18 residues. The CDR3 DNA follows: TGTGCCAGCAGCTTAGGGGTGGCCCCGGACAGCGGACGAGAAAAACTGTTTTTT. It yields the protein CASSLGVAPDSGREKLFF. The variable domain in full, completed from reference TRBV7-2 and TRBJ1-4, reads GAGVSQSPSNKVTEKGKDVELRCDPISGHTALYWYRQSLGQGLEFLIYFQGNSAPDKSGLPSDRFSAERTGGSVSTLTIQRTQQEDSAVYLCASSLGVAPDSGREKLFFGSGTQLSVL.

A word on this clonotype: A much larger clone lies one base from this, so it may be a read error. The rearrangement joins TRBV20-1 to TRBJ2-1; TRBD2 aligns across 7 bases. The CDR3 covers 13 residues. V lost 5 bases and J lost 13; bases outside the gene matches: 14. The germline CDR1 and CDR2 sequences are DFQATT and SNEGSKA (reference sequence). The CDR3 is CSALTSVVETQFF. CDR3 sequence (DNA): TGCAGTGCTCTTACTAGCGTCGTAGAGACCCAGTTCTTC.

This clonotype came up a few times. V usage is TRBV18 and J usage is TRBJ2-7; 10 nucleotides agree with TRBD1. CDR1 and CDR2 from the germline V gene are KGHSH and LQKENI. V was pared by 6 bases and J by 3 bases, with 8 bases of the junction left unmatched. CDR3 length: 15 amino acids. The CDR3 region has the DNA TGTGCCAGCTCTCTCCCGGACAGGGGGTTCTACGAGCAGTACTTC. Residues: CASSLPDRGFYEQYF.

The J gene is TRBJ1-2, the V gene TRBV27; D call uncertain. This CDR3 contains 14 residues. V was trimmed by 6 bases and J by 8 bases, leaving 19 bases between them. Germline V CDR1 and CDR2: MNHEY, SMNVEV (reference sequence). Here the CDR3 DNA reads TGTGCCAGCAGCCTCGGGGTGCCTTCATTGGGCTACACCTTC. It encodes CASSLGVPSLGYTF.

The chain has TRBV7-2 and TRBJ2-5, with D perhaps TRBD2 (6 bases). The germline V gene has CDR1 SGHTA and CDR2 FQGNSA. Trimming shortened V by 1 base and J by 5 bases, and 14 bases separated the two germline ends. The CDR3 totals 15 residues. CDR3 amino acids: CASSLDRRGAETQYF. The CDR3 DNA follows: TGTGCCAGCAGCTTAGATCGGCGGGGTGCTGAGACCCAGTACTTC.